One and the same sample provided the 3 T cell receptor beta chains below, sequenced in a study of chemoradiotherapy in HPV16-positive cancers. TCRdb's copy holds only in-frame clones and misses some; the assay was immunoSEQ multiplex PCR. Of 9,500 to 15,000 clones in the sample, 88% were seen once. The specimen comprised blood, sampled from a patient who underwent chemoradiotherapy. Source of these receptors: a human donor with HPV-associated anogenital cancer.

The chain employs TRBV10-2 and TRBJ1-4; 7 bases fit TRBD1. This CDR3 comprises 15 residues. Germline V gene lookup returns CDR1 WSHSY and CDR2 SAAADI. Trimming cost V 7 bases and J 0 bases; bases outside gene matches: 5. The CDR3 sequence is CASKTTGATNEKLFF. The CDR3 nucleotides are TGCGCCAGCAAAACAACAGGGGCAACTAATGAAAAACTGTTTTTT.

The chain recombines TRBV6-5 with TRBJ2-7; D remains ambiguous. V gave up 0 bases and J gave up 4 bases, with 10 bases separating them. Germline V gives CDR1 MNHEY, CDR2 SVGAGI. There are 14 residues in the CDR3. The CDR3 nucleotides read TGTGCCAGCAGTTACTCAGGCCCGGAATACGAGCAGTACTTC. Amino acid sequence: CASSYSGPEYEQYF.

Only one count was recorded for this clone. The rearrangement uses TRBV27 and TRBJ2-2, with D tentatively TRBD2 (7 bases). The CDR3 consists of 16 residues. Trimming cost V 6 bases and J 1 base, with 15 bases left between them. Per the germline V gene, CDR1 is MNHEY and CDR2 is SMNVEV (reference sequence). The CDR3 nucleotides read TGTGCCAGCAGCCCCTGGGGAGGGGGGAACACCGGGGAGCTGTTTTTT. Translated, it gives CASSPWGGGNTGELFF.